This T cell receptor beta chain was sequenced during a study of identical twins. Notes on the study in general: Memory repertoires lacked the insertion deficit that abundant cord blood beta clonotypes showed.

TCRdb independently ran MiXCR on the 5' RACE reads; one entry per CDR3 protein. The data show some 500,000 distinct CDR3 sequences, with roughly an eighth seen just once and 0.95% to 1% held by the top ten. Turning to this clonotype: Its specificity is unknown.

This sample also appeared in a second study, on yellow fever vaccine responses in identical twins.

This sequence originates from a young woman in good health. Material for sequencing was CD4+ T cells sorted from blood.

CDR3 loop: CASSLSPGAVEETQYF. DNA of the CDR3: TGTGCCAGCAGTTTATCCCCGGGGGCCGTTGAAGAGACCCAGTACTTC. The V call is TRBV28, the J call TRBJ2-5, with D perhaps assigned TRBD1 or TRBD2 (6 bases each). Germline CDR1 reads MDHEN; CDR2 reads SYDVKM. The CDR3 sequence is 16 residues long. Trimming removed 1 base at V and 3 bases at J, with 15 bases between.